These T cell receptor beta chains were read from a single sample in a study of blood T cell repertoires in COVID-19. Here immunoSEQ multiplex PCR was the method, and the copy in TCRdb shows in-frame clones only, minus some. The table includes about 160,000 clones, roughly 80% detected once. What was sequenced was PBMCs or T cells enriched from blood (not recorded which). These receptor sequences come from a woman aged 55-70 years who had recovered from COVID-19. The CDR3 runs from the conserved cysteine through the conserved F or W. Each record gives: D gene, V gene, J gene, clone size, CDR3 DNA, CDR3 protein. A D gene is named only where the DNA matches it firmly. Size values are once, few and many counts, or a class for expanded clones, and some rows have none.

TRBD1	TRBV6-5	TRBJ2-3	NA	TGTGCCAGCTACGCGACAGGGGGCACAGATACGCAGTATTTT	CASYATGGTDTQYF
NA	TRBV5-1	TRBJ1-2	once	TGCGCCAGCAGCTTGGATGGAGGGAACTATGGCTACACCTTC	CASSLDGGNYGYTF
NA	TRBV5-4	TRBJ2-1	NA	TGTGCCAGCAGCTTGACTGCGAGCTCCTACAATGAGCAGTTCTTC	CASSLTASSYNEQFF
NA	TRBV14	TRBJ1-6	few	TGTGCCAGCAGCCAAGGGGCCACGTCCTCCTATAATTCACCCCTCCACTTT	CASSQGATSSYNSPLHF
TRBD1	TRBV2	TRBJ1-2	NA	TGTGCCAGCAGTGGTGGACAGGGCCCCTATGGCTACACCTTC	CASSGGQGPYGYTF
NA	TRBV2	TRBJ1-5	NA	TGTGCCAGCAGTGAAATGGACAGTTATCAGCCCCAGCATTTT	CASSEMDSYQPQHF
NA	TRBV9	TRBJ1-6	NA	TGTGCCAGCAGCCCAGGACACTTATATAATTCACCCCTCCACTTT	CASSPGHLYNSPLHF
TRBD1	TRBV7-8	TRBJ1-1	NA	TGTGCCAGCAGCGGACGGACAGGGGTTGATCTCAACACTGAAGCTTTCTTT	CASSGRTGVDLNTEAFF
TRBD1	TRBV9	TRBJ2-3	NA	TGTGCCAGCAGCGTAGAGGGACAGGGGAAAGATACGCAGTATTTT	CASSVEGQGKDTQYF
TRBD1	TRBV19	TRBJ1-2	few	TGTGCCAGTAGTCCAGGACAGGCTCATGGTGGCTACACCTTC	CASSPGQAHGGYTF
NA	TRBV30	TRBJ1-2	NA	TGTGCCTGGAGTGTAGGCGGGGGCCGACCTGGCTACACCTTC	CAWSVGGGRPGYTF
TRBD2	TRBV4-1	TRBJ2-5	NA	TGCGCCAGCAGCCACGGACAGCTAGCGGGGGGGCCTCGGGAGACCCAGTACTTC	CASSHGQLAGGPRETQYF
NA	TRBV30	TRBJ2-1	many	TGTGCCTGGAGTGCCACGCGACTAGGCGGATATTACAATGAGCAGTTCTTC	CAWSATRLGGYYNEQFF
TRBD1	TRBV20-1	TRBJ1-2	NA	TGCAGTGCTAGTTTGAGGACAGGATATGGCTACACCTTC	CSASLRTGYGYTF
NA	TRBV29-1	TRBJ2-7	NA	TGCAGCGTTGGGCGGCAGGGAGGATACGAGCAGTACTTC	CSVGRQGGYEQYF
TRBD1	TRBV19	TRBJ1-1	few	TGTGCCAGTAGCCGGACAGGGGGGGACAGAGAAGCTTTCTTT	CASSRTGGDREAFF